The 31 T cell receptor beta chains below all came from one sample that was sequenced in a study of blood T cell repertoires in COVID-19. Libraries were prepared by immunoSEQ multiplex PCR; TCRdb keeps only in-frame clonotypes and omits some of them. The sample shows hundreds of thousands of clones, approximately 80% of them seen only once. The sequenced sample was peripheral blood. Receptors originate from a woman older than 75 with active or convalescent COVID-19.

This clone occurred a few times. The chain couples TRBV19 to TRBJ1-2; the D gene is possibly TRBD1 (6 bases). V gave up 5 bases and J gave up 8 bases, with 21 bases separating them. CDR1 and CDR2 (germline): LNHDA, SQIVND (reference sequence). The CDR3 has 15 amino acids. The CDR3 region has the DNA TGTGCCAGTAGTTGGCAAGCGGGGGCCTCTCGAGGCTACACCTTC. Translation gives CASSWQAGASRGYTF.

This chain connects TRBV24-1 to TRBJ2-3; D gene unclear. The CDR3 is 12 residues long. Germline assignment: CDR1 KGHDR and CDR2 SFDVKD. V was pared by 8 bases and J by 2 bases, with 7 bases between. This CDR3 is CATKDFTDTQYF. The CDR3 coding sequence is TGTGCCACCAAAGACTTCACAGATACGCAGTATTTT.

The rearrangement joins TRBV3-1 (or the pseudogene TRBV3-2) to TRBJ1-1; D is uncertain. The germline V gene encodes CDR1 LGHDT and CDR2 YNNKEL (reference sequence). The CDR3 has 16 amino acids. Trimming removed 0 bases at V and 1 base at J, with 12 bases between. The CDR3 region is CASSQESGGRNTEAFF. CDR3 DNA: TGTGCCAGCAGCCAAGAATCGGGTGGTAGGAACACTGAAGCTTTCTTT.

This clone has only one observation. The DNA for the CDR3 is TGTGCCAGCAGCTCTAAGGGGACAAACACCAATGAAAAACTGTTTTTT. This translates into CASSSKGTNTNEKLFF. The chain employs TRBV5-6 and TRBJ1-4; D perhaps matches TRBD1 (6 bases). Germline assignment: CDR1 SGHDT and CDR2 YYEEEE. There are 16 residues in the CDR3. V lost 3 bases, J lost 5 bases, and 17 bases lay in between.

This sequence joins TRBV2 and TRBJ1-5; D call uncertain. The CDR3 spans 13 residues. Trimming took off 4 bases at V and 7 bases at J, with 11 bases between the two ends. The germline V gene has CDR1 SNHLY and CDR2 FYNNEI. The DNA of the CDR3 is TGTGCCAGCAGTGTGGAGGGTGAACAGCCCCAGCATTTT. Protein: CASSVEGEQPQHF.

The V and J genes are TRBV29-1 and TRBJ2-3; 11 bases agree with TRBD2. J lost 3 bases, V lost 6 bases, and 5 bases had no gene match. Germline-derived CDR1 and CDR2 are SQVTM and ANQGSEA. CDR3 length equals 14 residues. The CDR3 coding sequence is TGCAGCGTAGAAACTAGCGGGAGTACAGATACGCAGTATTTT. The encoded protein is CSVETSGSTDTQYF.

The chain joins TRBV12-3 or TRBV12-4 to TRBJ2-3; TRBD1 aligns across 10 bases. The CDR3 has 13 residues. V lost 6 bases to trimming and J lost 9 bases; unmatched junction nucleotides: 6. As DNA, the CDR3 is TGTGCCAGCAGGCTTGACAGGGGGCAGACGCAGTATTTT. This translates into CASRLDRGQTQYF.

This chain connects TRBV2 to TRBJ2-5, with 9 bases lining up with TRBD2. This CDR3 contains 13 residues. The germline CDR1 and CDR2 sequences are SNHLY and FYNNEI. The J segment lost 5 bases and the V segment lost 4 bases, leaving 2 bases of the junction unmatched. The CDR3 DNA sequence: TGTGCCAGCAGTGGGACTAGCGTTGAGACCCAGTACTTC. This encodes CASSGTSVETQYF.

This clone was recorded only once. V and J are TRBV24-1 and TRBJ2-1; 14 bases are a match to TRBD2. This CDR3 region has 19 residues. J lost 0 bases, V lost 3 bases, and 6 bases had no gene match. CDR1 is KGHDR, CDR2 SFDVKD, per germline. The CDR3, as DNA: TGTGCCACCAGTGATCCTGGGACTAGCGGGGGAACCTCCTACAATGAGCAGTTCTTC. It translates to CATSDPGTSGGTSYNEQFF.

The CDR3 DNA is TGTGCCAGCAGCGCAAACAGGGGCGAGCAGTACTTC. This sequence encodes CASSANRGEQYF. This chain joins TRBV7-9 and TRBJ2-7; 7 bases align to TRBD1. V gave up 5 bases and J gave up 6 bases; unmatched junction bases: 4. The CDR3 covers 12 residues. CDR1 and CDR2 from the germline V gene are SEHNR and FQNEAQ (reference sequence).

With regard to this clone: One end of the junction is discordant with germline, which a read error may explain. J is TRBJ2-5 and V is TRBV7-7; TRBD2 aligns across 8 bases. The CDR3 totals 15 residues. The germline gives CDR1 SSHAT, CDR2 FNYEAQ (reference sequence). The CDR3: CASSLGGTRSETQYF. The CDR3 DNA sequence: TGTGCTAGCAGCTTAGGGGGGACTAGGTCCGAGACCCAGTACTTC.

V and J are TRBV4-1 and TRBJ2-3; D may be TRBD1 (6 bases). Per the germline V gene, CDR1 is MGHRA and CDR2 is YSYEKL. The CDR3 extends over 15 amino acids. V lost 0 bases, J lost 4 bases, and 11 bases lay in between. CDR3 residues: CASSQEVTGPDTQYF. CDR3 DNA: TGCGCCAGCAGCCAAGAAGTTACAGGGCCAGATACGCAGTATTTT.

This clone was picked up one time. DNA of the CDR3: TGTGCCAGCAGCGTCTCCGGGGTTGGTGGCTACACCTTC. Translated, it gives CASSVSGVGGYTF. This sequence joins TRBV9 and TRBJ1-2; D is unclear. CDR1 is SGDLS, CDR2 YYNGEE, per germline. CDR3 length: 13 amino acids. V gave up 2 bases and J gave up 7 bases, with 12 bases separating them. Full variable domain (outside the CDR3, taken from reference TRBV9 and TRBJ1-2): DSGVTQTPKHLITATGQRVTLRCSPRSGDLSVYWYQQSLDQGLQFLIQYYNGEERAKGNILERFSAQQFPDLHSELNLSSLELGDSALYFCASSVSGVGGYTFGSGTRLTVV.

The gene calls are TRBV6-5 and TRBJ1-2; D possibly corresponds to TRBD1 (6 bases). V was cut by 0 bases and J by 6 bases, with 8 bases left in between. Germline CDR1 reads MNHEY; CDR2 reads SVGAGI. This CDR3 is 13 amino acids long. As DNA, the CDR3 is TGTGCCAGCAGTTACTCGGACAGTGATGGCTACACCTTC. This sequence encodes CASSYSDSDGYTF.

The J gene is TRBJ2-6, the V gene TRBV10-3, with unresolved D. V shed 4 bases and J shed 0 bases, with 4 bases lying between them. The CDR3 loop spans 14 amino acids. Germline CDR1 is ENHRY and CDR2 is SYGVKD. Written as DNA, the CDR3 is TGTGCCATCAGTGGCGACTCTGGGGCCAACGTCCTGACTTTC. Protein sequence: CAISGDSGANVLTF.

The chain recombines TRBV5-4 with TRBJ1-4; 7 nucleotides line up with TRBD1. CDR3 size: 15 residues. With V trimmed by 2 bases and J by 7 bases, 8 bases remained unmatched. Germline CDR1 and CDR2: SGHNT and YYREEE (reference sequence). The DNA of the CDR3 is TGTGCCAGCAGCTTAGCTGACAGGGTGGGTGAAAAACTGTTTTTT. Its translation is CASSLADRVGEKLFF.

In DNA, the CDR3 is TGTGCCAGCAGCCAATTTGGACAAATCACCTACGAGCAGTACTTC. Translating gives CASSQFGQITYEQYF. The chain combines TRBV3-1 (or the pseudogene TRBV3-2) with TRBJ2-7; D is perhaps TRBD1 (5 bases). V gave up 2 bases and J gave up 2 bases, with 13 bases separating them. The germline V gene has CDR1 LGHDT and CDR2 YNNKEL (reference sequence). The CDR3 covers 15 residues.

Ten or more counts support this clone. The J gene is TRBJ1-1, the V gene TRBV23-1; unclear D gene. TRBV23-1 is marked as an open reading frame, function uncertain. The CDR3 consists of 15 residues. Trimming shortened V by 4 bases and J by 3 bases, and 15 bases separated the two germline ends. The CDR3: CASSPPVINHTEAFF. CDR3 nucleotide sequence: TGCGCCAGCAGTCCTCCGGTCATAAACCACACTGAAGCTTTCTTT.

The V and J genes are TRBV3-1 (or the pseudogene TRBV3-2) and TRBJ1-2; weak D call: TRBD1 (6 bases). With 2 bases removed from V and 6 bases from J, the gap between germline ends came to 16 bases. The CDR3 sequence is 15 residues long. The V gene's germline CDR1 is LGHDT and CDR2 YNNKEL (reference sequence). The CDR3: CASSQKGGGSNGYTF. Here the CDR3 DNA reads TGTGCCAGCAGCCAAAAGGGTGGGGGCTCGAATGGCTACACCTTC.

The rearrangement links TRBV29-1 to TRBJ1-5, with D possibly matching TRBD1 (5 bases). V lost 8 bases and J lost 4, with 15 bases in between. Germline V gene data show CDR1 as SQVTM and CDR2 as ANQGSEA. The CDR3 runs 13 residues. The CDR3 DNA sequence: TGCAGCATCGGGGGAGGGAGGAATCAGCCCCAGCATTTT. Its protein is CSIGGGRNQPQHF.

In DNA, the CDR3 is TGTGCCAGCAGCCGAGGACTAGCGGGCCTCTACGAGCAGTACTTC. Translation: CASSRGLAGLYEQYF. The rearrangement uses TRBV3-1 (or the pseudogene TRBV3-2) and TRBJ2-7; 11 nucleotides align to TRBD2. Germline V gene lookup returns CDR1 LGHDT and CDR2 YNNKEL (reference sequence). The V gene end was trimmed by 4 bases and the J gene end by 3 bases; junction bases not matched to a gene: 5. The CDR3 consists of 15 residues.

The chain couples TRBV7-2 to TRBJ2-5, with a possible D match to TRBD2 (5 bases). The V end lost 0 bases, the J end lost 2 bases, and 7 bases lay between the germline ends. This CDR3 contains 14 residues. The germline gives CDR1 SGHTA, CDR2 FQGNSA. The CDR3 bases are TGTGCCAGCAGCTTAGCACGGACTCAAGAGACCCAGTACTTC. It specifies CASSLARTQETQYF.

The chain recombines TRBV5-4 with TRBJ1-2; TRBD1 might be the D (6 bases). Trimming shortened V by 0 bases and J by 4 bases, and 16 bases separated the two germline ends. CDR1 and CDR2 from the germline V gene are SGHNT and YYREEE (reference sequence). CDR3 size: 16 residues. The CDR3 sequence: CASSLAEVRGIYGYTF. In nucleotides, the CDR3 is TGTGCCAGCAGCTTGGCCGAGGTCAGGGGAATCTATGGCTACACCTTC.

The rearrangement links TRBV6-8 to TRBJ2-1, with D maybe TRBD1 (5 bases). The CDR3 loop spans 15 amino acids. CDR1 and CDR2 (germline): MNHGY, SAAAGT. Deletions cut 3 bases from V and 0 bases from J, with 9 bases between. CDR3 amino acids: CASSYLRVSYNEQFF. In DNA, the CDR3 is TGTGCCAGCAGTTATCTCAGGGTCTCCTACAATGAGCAGTTCTTC.

CDR3 region: CASSIQQGQIQETQYF. The CDR3 region has the DNA TGTGCCAGTAGTATCCAACAGGGGCAGATCCAAGAGACCCAGTACTTC. J is TRBJ2-5 and V is TRBV19; 7 nucleotides line up with TRBD1. With 3 bases clipped from V and 1 base from J, the junction kept 8 bases outside the gene matches. Per germline, CDR1 LNHDA and CDR2 SQIVND (reference sequence). The CDR3 contains 16 residues.

This chain uses TRBV9 with TRBJ2-1, with D perhaps matching TRBD2 (5 bases). The V and J ends lost 0 bases and 2 bases respectively, with 6 bases between them. The V gene's germline CDR1 is SGDLS and CDR2 YYNGEE. The CDR3 covers 14 residues. The CDR3 DNA is TGTGCCAGCAGCGTAGACGGGACCTACAATGAGCAGTTCTTC. It specifies CASSVDGTYNEQFF.

The chain employs TRBV7-9 and TRBJ2-5; 15 bases map to TRBD2. The CDR3 spans 16 residues. Germline V CDR1 and CDR2: SEHNR, FQNEAQ (reference sequence). V trimming: 5 bases; J trimming: 5 bases; junction bases outside the gene matches: 6. Written as DNA, the CDR3 is TGTGCCAGCAGCCCGGGACTAGCGGGGGGCGTTGAGACCCAGTACTTC. Protein: CASSPGLAGGVETQYF.

The V call is TRBV15, the J call TRBJ1-1; 8 bases are a match to TRBD1. The germline V gene has CDR1 LNHNV and CDR2 YYDKDF (reference sequence). Germline trimming cut 0 bases from V and 7 bases from J; bases unmatched to any gene: 4. The CDR3 sequence is 14 residues long. This CDR3 reads CATSRDYGQGEAFF. The CDR3 DNA follows: TGTGCCACCAGCAGAGATTACGGACAGGGTGAAGCTTTCTTT.

This chain joins TRBV18 and TRBJ2-6; TRBD1 agrees at 8 bases. The V gene end was trimmed by 3 bases and the J gene end by 8 bases; junction bases not matched to a gene: 6. Germline assignment: CDR1 KGHSH and CDR2 LQKENI. The CDR3 length is 15 residues. Here the CDR3 DNA reads TGTGCCAGCTCACCGTTCCGGGACAGGACCAACGTCCTGACTTTC. It is translated as CASSPFRDRTNVLTF.

The sample holds a few counts of this clone. The CDR3 loop is CASSLSIPNYGYTF. CDR3 DNA sequence: TGTGCCAGCAGCTTGTCAATCCCTAACTATGGCTACACCTTC. The V call is TRBV7-9, the J call TRBJ1-2; D uncertain. CDR1 is SEHNR, CDR2 FQNEAQ, per germline (reference sequence). V shed 3 bases and J shed 0 bases, with 8 bases lying between them. The CDR3 spans 14 residues.

This sequence joins TRBV5-5 and TRBJ1-5; D gene ambiguous. V dropped 0 bases and J dropped 6 bases, with 7 bases sitting between them. This CDR3 has 13 amino acids. Looked up from germline, CDR1 is SGHKS and CDR2 is YYEKEE (reference sequence). CDR3 bases: TGTGCCAGCAGCTTGGAACCGCGTCAGCCCCAGCATTTT. Its translation: CASSLEPRQPQHF.